This entry lists 17 T cell receptor beta chains sequenced from one sample in a study of T cell repertoires in cytomegalovirus infection. A single record per CDR3 protein comes from TCRdb applying MiXCR to the reads. The sample contains hundreds of thousands of distinct CDR3 sequences, approximately 24% of which appear only once. The source material was CD8+ T cells from PBMCs. The receptors shown here come from a human donor in good health (CMV status not recorded). Some clones in this sample may be carry-over from other donors' samples.

CDR3 loop: CASSPPRGPNEKLFF. CDR3 in DNA: TGTGCCAGCAGCCCGCCCAGGGGGCCTAATGAAAAACTGTTTTTT. The rearrangement uses TRBV7-4 and TRBJ1-4; 8 nucleotides match TRBD1. V was pared by 5 bases and J by 3 bases, with 5 bases of the junction left unmatched. CDR3 length: 15 amino acids. The germline gives CDR1 SGHVT, CDR2 SQSDAQ. Full variable domain (outside the CDR3, taken from reference TRBV7-4 and TRBJ1-4): GAGVSQSPRYKVAKRGRDVALRCDSISGHVTLYWYRQTLGQGSEVLTYSQSDAQRDKSGRPSGRFSAERPERSVSTLKIQRTEQGDSAVYLCASSPPRGPNEKLFFGSGTQLSVL.

As for this clonotype: This may be a read error, as it is one base from a much larger clone. The rearrangement uses TRBV4-2 and TRBJ1-5; no definite D call. Germline V CDR1 and CDR2: LGHNA, YNFKEQ. The CDR3 runs 15 residues. CDR3 residues: CAGSQDQTLNQPQHF. The CDR3 DNA is TGTGCCGGCAGCCAAGATCAGACGCTCAATCAGCCCCAGCATTTT.

This clonotype has only a few counts. V and J are TRBV19 and TRBJ1-1, with 7 bases lining up with TRBD1. Germline loops: CDR1 LNHDA, CDR2 SQIVND (reference sequence). V trimming: 2 bases; J trimming: 1 base; junction bases outside the gene matches: 7. The CDR3 runs to 16 residues. The DNA for the CDR3 is TGTGCCAGTAGTATATCCCCCGGGACAGCGAACACTGAAGCTTTCTTT. Its translation: CASSISPGTANTEAFF. Full variable domain (outside the CDR3, taken from reference TRBV19 and TRBJ1-1): DGGITQSPKYLFRKEGQNVTLSCEQNLNHDAMYWYRQDPGQGLRLIYYSQIVNDFQKGDIAEGYSVSREKKESFPLTVTSAQKNPTAFYLCASSISPGTANTEAFFGQGTRLTVV.

The rearrangement uses TRBV28 and TRBJ1-5, with 7 bases fitting TRBD1. Germline V gives CDR1 MDHEN, CDR2 SYDVKM. J was trimmed by 7 bases and V by 6 bases; bases with no gene match: 12. This CDR3 region has 15 residues. The CDR3 DNA follows: TGTGCCAGCAGAATCACAGGGGAGGGGAGGCAGCCCCAGCATTTT. Translated, it gives CASRITGEGRQPQHF. Filled out from reference TRBV28 and TRBJ1-5, the complete variable domain reads DVKVTQSSRYLVKRTGEKVFLECVQDMDHENMFWYRQDPGLGLRLIYFSYDVKMKEKGDIPEGYSVSREKKERFSLILESASTNQTSMYLCASRITGEGRQPQHFGDGTRLSIL.

The CDR3 DNA reads as TGTGCCATCGGGGACACTCTCATTCCCCAAGAGACCCAGTACTTC. Its translation: CAIGDTLIPQETQYF. The V gene is TRBV10-3, the J gene TRBJ2-5; D may be TRBD1 (6 bases). The CDR3 contains 15 residues. Germline V CDR1 and CDR2: ENHRY, SYGVKD. V was shortened by 8 bases and J by 1 base, with 17 bases between the two germline ends.

This rearrangement joins TRBV20-1 to TRBJ2-1, with a possible D match to TRBD2 (7 bases). Germline V gene data show CDR1 as DFQATT and CDR2 as SNEGSKA (reference sequence). CDR3 length: 16 amino acids. V was cut by 0 bases and J by 4 bases, with 16 bases left in between. The DNA of the CDR3 is TGCAGTGCTAGAGATAAGGCGGGGGCCACTTACAATGAGCAGTTCTTC. It translates to CSARDKAGATYNEQFF.

Only a few counts were recorded for this clonotype. The chain recombines TRBV23-1 with TRBJ2-7; 8 bases line up with TRBD1. TRBV23-1 is flagged as an ORF with uncertain function. With V trimmed by 7 bases and J by 1 base, 12 bases remained unmatched. This CDR3 region has 16 residues. CDR3 in DNA: TGCGCCAGCAATTACTCGGACAGGGTGATATCCTACGAGCAGTACGTC. Protein product: CASNYSDRVISYEQYV.

The V call is TRBV20-1, the J call TRBJ2-1, with D possibly matching TRBD2 (7 bases). This CDR3 has 16 residues. From germline, CDR1 is DFQATT and CDR2 SNEGSKA (reference sequence). Trimming took 0 bases from V and 7 from J, leaving 19 bases between them. Here the CDR3 reads CSAREPTGRGGNEQFF. Written as DNA, the CDR3 is TGCAGTGCTAGAGAACCCACAGGGAGGGGTGGAAATGAGCAGTTCTTC.

The chain has TRBV14 and TRBJ2-5, with no clear D. Between the trimmed V and J ends, which lost 1 base and 4 bases, there was a span of 7 bases. The CDR3 is 13 amino acids. CDR1 is SGHDN and CDR2 is FVKESK in the germline V gene. CDR3 sequence (DNA): TGTGCCAGCAGCCAAGCAGGAAGAGAGACCCAGTACTTC. Translating gives CASSQAGRETQYF. Supplemented by reference TRBV14 and TRBJ2-5, the full variable domain reads EAGVTQFPSHSVIEKGQTVTLRCDPISGHDNLYWYRRVMGKEIKFLLHFVKESKQDESGMPNNRFLAERTGGTYSTLKVQPAELEDSGVYFCASSQAGRETQYFGPGTRLLVL.

V is TRBV7-6 and J is TRBJ2-1, with D perhaps matching TRBD1 (5 bases). The CDR3 spans 15 residues. V gave up 2 bases and J gave up 6 bases, with 14 bases separating them. Per the germline V gene, CDR1 is SGHVS and CDR2 is FNYEAQ. The CDR3 here is CASSLIGEEVNEQFF. The CDR3 DNA is TGTGCCAGCAGCTTAATAGGGGAAGAGGTCAATGAGCAGTTCTTC.

In regard to this clonotype: One end of the junction is discordant with germline, which a read error may explain. V usage is TRBV6-5 and J usage is TRBJ1-5; D not resolved. Germline V CDR1 and CDR2: MNHEY, SVGAGI. The CDR3 runs to 15 residues. In DNA, the CDR3 is TGTGCCAGCAGCCTTGATGTTAGTAGCAATCAGCCCCTGCATTTT. Its protein product is CASSLDVSSNQPLHF.

This clonotype was counted between two and nine times. The DNA of the CDR3 is TGTGCCAGCAGATCTACAGGGGTTCAAGAGACCCAGTACTTC. It translates to CASRSTGVQETQYF. The chain recombines TRBV7-9 with TRBJ2-5; 7 bases are shared with TRBD1. Germline-derived CDR1 and CDR2 are SEHNR and FQNEAQ (reference sequence). J gave up 2 bases and V 6 bases, and 6 bases lay outside the gene matches. This CDR3 comprises 14 residues.

This clonotype was picked up one time. This chain joins TRBV19 and TRBJ2-7; D unclear. CDR3 length: 13 residues. Germline V gene data show CDR1 as LNHDA and CDR2 as SQIVND (reference sequence). The CDR3 coding sequence is TGTGACAGTAGTAACGGCAGAGGCTACGAGCAGTACGTC. It encodes CDSSNGRGYEQYV.

This clonotype showed up many times. One end of the junction is discordant with germline, which a read error may explain. The chain employs TRBV10-2 and TRBJ1-5; D gene uncertain. The length of the CDR3 is 12 residues. Per germline, CDR1 WSHSY and CDR2 SAAADI. The CDR3 protein is CASRDGNQPQHF. For the CDR3, the DNA is TGTGCCAGCAGAGACGGTAATCAGCCCCAGCATTTT.

This clonotype was counted a few times. This chain connects TRBV28 to TRBJ2-1; the D gene is possibly TRBD2 (5 bases). The length of the CDR3 is 12 residues. Germline-derived CDR1 and CDR2 are MDHEN and SYDVKM. The V gene lost 4 bases and the J gene lost 15 bases, with 16 bases spanning the gap. CDR3 amino acids: CASSSGLLGRFF. The CDR3 bases are TGTGCCAGCAGTTCGGGGTTGCTTGGTCGGTTCTTC.

Notes on this clonotype: This sequence may be a read error, since a much larger clone differs from it by one base. The chain recombines TRBV7-2 with TRBJ2-5; 14 bases agree with TRBD2. CDR1 and CDR2 from the germline V gene are SGHTA and FQGNSA. CDR3 size: 15 residues. Here the CDR3 DNA reads TGTGTCAGCAGCTCGGGACTAGCGGGGGAAGAGACCCAGTACTTC. Translated: CVSSSGLAGEETQYF.

V usage is TRBV12-3 or TRBV12-4 and J usage is TRBJ2-3, with D unresolved. The V and J ends lost 3 bases and 4 bases respectively, with 14 bases between them. The CDR3 is made up of 15 amino acids. In DNA form, the CDR3 reads TGTGCCAGCAGTTTTGCAGCGCTTTCTCCAGATACGCAGTATTTT. Protein: CASSFAALSPDTQYF.